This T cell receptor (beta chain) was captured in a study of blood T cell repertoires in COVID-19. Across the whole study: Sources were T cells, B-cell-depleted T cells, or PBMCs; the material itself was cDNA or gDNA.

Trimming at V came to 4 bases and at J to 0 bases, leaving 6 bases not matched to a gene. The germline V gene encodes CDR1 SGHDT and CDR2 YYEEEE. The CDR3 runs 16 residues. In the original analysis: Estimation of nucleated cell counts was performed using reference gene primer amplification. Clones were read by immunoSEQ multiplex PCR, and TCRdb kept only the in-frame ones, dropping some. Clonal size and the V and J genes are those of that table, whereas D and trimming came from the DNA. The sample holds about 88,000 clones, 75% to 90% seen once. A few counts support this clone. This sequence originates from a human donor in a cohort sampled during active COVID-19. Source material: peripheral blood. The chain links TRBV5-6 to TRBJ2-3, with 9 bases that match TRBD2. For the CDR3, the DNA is TGTGCCAGCAGCAACAGACTAGCGGCTAGCACAGATACGCAGTATTTT. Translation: CASSNRLAASTDTQYF.